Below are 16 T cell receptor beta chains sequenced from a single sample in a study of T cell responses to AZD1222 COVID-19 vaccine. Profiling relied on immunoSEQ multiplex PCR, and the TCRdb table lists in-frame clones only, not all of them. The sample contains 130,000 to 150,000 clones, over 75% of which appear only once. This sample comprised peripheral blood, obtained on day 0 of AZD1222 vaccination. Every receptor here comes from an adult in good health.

The CDR3, as DNA: TGTGCCAGCAGTTCCCCTACCAACCGGCTGGGACCCGGGGAGACCCAGTACTTC. Encoded protein: CASSSPTNRLGPGETQYF. J is TRBJ2-5 and V is TRBV28; perhaps D is TRBD1 or TRBD2 (5 bases each). The CDR3 covers 18 residues. The germline CDR1 and CDR2 sequences are MDHEN and SYDVKM. Trimming removed 4 bases at V and 5 bases at J, with 26 bases between.

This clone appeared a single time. The chain's CDR3 is CASSLASSGGAGPGTQYF. CDR3 sequence (DNA): TGTGCCAGCAGCTTAGCTAGTAGCGGGGGTGCGGGGCCGGGGACCCAGTACTTC. V is TRBV7-2 and J is TRBJ2-5; 9 bases are a match to TRBD2. The V segment lost 0 bases and the J segment 7 bases; nucleotides outside the gene matches: 15. The CDR3 covers 18 residues. The germline gives CDR1 SGHTA, CDR2 FQGNSA.

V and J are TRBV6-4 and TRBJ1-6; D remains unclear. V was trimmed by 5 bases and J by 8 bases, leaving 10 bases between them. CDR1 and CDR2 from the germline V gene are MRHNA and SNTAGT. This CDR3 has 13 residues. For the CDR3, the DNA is TGTGCCAGCAGTTTGCGGTTGGATTCACCCCTCCACTTT. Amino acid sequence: CASSLRLDSPLHF.

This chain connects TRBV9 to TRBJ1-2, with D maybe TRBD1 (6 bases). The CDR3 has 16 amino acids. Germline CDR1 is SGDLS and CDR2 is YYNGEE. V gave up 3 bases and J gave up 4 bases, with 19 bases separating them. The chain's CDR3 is CASSETRTWGAYGYTF. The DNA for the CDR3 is TGTGCCAGCAGCGAAACCCGGACGTGGGGGGCCTATGGCTACACCTTC. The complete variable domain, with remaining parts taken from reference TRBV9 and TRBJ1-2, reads DSGVTQTPKHLITATGQRVTLRCSPRSGDLSVYWYQQSLDQGLQFLIQYYNGEERAKGNILERFSAQQFPDLHSELNLSSLELGDSALYFCASSETRTWGAYGYTFGSGTRLTVV.

In DNA form, the CDR3 reads TGTGCCAGCAGCCCATCGACAGGATTGAACACTGAAGCTTTCTTT. Protein: CASSPSTGLNTEAFF. The chain is built from TRBV27 and TRBJ1-1, with D possibly matching TRBD1 (6 bases). The germline V gene encodes CDR1 MNHEY and CDR2 SMNVEV (reference sequence). Trimming removed 6 bases from V and 0 bases from J, with 14 bases in between. The CDR3 loop spans 15 amino acids.

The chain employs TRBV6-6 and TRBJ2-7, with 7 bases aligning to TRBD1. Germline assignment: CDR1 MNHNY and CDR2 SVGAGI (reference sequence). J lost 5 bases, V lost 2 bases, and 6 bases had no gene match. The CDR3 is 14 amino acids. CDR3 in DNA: TGTGCCAGCAGTTACAATAAGGGGGCGGACGAGCAGTACTTC. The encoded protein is CASSYNKGADEQYF.

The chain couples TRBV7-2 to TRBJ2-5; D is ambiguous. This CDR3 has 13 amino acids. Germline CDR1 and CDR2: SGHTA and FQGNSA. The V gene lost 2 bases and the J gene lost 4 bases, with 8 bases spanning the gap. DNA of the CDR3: TGTGCCAGCAGCTTAAGTTTTGGAGAGACCCAGTACTTC. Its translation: CASSLSFGETQYF. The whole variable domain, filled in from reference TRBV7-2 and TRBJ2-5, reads GAGVSQSPSNKVTEKGKDVELRCDPISGHTALYWYRQSLGQGLEFLIYFQGNSAPDKSGLPSDRFSAERTGGSVSTLTIQRTQQEDSAVYLCASSLSFGETQYFGPGTRLLVL.

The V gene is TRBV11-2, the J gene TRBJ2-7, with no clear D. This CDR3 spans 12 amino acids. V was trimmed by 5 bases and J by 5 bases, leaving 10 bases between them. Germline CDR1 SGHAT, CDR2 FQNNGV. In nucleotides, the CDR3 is TGTGCCAGCAGCCCTCCCACGGACGAGCAGTACTTC. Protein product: CASSPPTDEQYF.

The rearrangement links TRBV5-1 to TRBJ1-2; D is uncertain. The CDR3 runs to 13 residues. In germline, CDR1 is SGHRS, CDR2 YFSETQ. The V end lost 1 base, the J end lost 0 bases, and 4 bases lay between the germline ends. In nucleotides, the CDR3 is TGCGCCAGCAGCTTGTCGTCTAACTATGGCTACACCTTC. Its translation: CASSLSSNYGYTF.

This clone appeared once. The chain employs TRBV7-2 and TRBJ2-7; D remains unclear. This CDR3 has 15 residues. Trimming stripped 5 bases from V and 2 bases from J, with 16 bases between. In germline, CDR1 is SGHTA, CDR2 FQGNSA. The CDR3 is CASSIMPIPTYEQYF. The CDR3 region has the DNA TGTGCCAGCAGCATAATGCCTATCCCGACCTACGAGCAGTACTTC.

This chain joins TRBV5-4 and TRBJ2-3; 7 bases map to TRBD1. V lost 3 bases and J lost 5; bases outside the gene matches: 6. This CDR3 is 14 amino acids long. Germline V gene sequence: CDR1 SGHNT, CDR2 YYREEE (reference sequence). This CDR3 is CASSSVRGRDTQYF. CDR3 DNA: TGTGCCAGCAGCTCGGTCAGGGGGAGAGATACGCAGTATTTT.

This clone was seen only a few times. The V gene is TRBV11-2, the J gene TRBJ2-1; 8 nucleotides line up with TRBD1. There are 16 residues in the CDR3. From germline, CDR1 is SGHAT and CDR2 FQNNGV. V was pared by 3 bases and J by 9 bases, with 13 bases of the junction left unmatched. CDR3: CASSFLGQGRESEQFF. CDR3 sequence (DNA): TGTGCCAGCAGCTTTCTCGGACAGGGTCGAGAAAGTGAGCAGTTCTTC.

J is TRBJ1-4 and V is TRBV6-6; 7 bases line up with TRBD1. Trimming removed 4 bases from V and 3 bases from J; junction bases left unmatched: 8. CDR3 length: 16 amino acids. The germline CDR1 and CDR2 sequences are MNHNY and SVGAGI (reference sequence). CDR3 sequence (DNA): TGTGCCAGCAGTTCCTCCACAGGGGAAGCTAATGAAAAACTGTTTTTT. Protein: CASSSSTGEANEKLFF.

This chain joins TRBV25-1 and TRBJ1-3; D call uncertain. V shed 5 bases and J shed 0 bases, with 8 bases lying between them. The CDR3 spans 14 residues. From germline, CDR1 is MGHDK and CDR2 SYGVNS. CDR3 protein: CASSRHSSGNTIYF. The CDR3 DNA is TGTGCCAGCAGTCGACACTCCTCTGGAAACACCATATATTTT.

CDR3 loop: CASSPGQTNTEAFF. The CDR3 DNA sequence: TGTGCCAGCAGCCCGGGACAGACGAACACTGAAGCTTTCTTT. The rearrangement joins TRBV7-9 to TRBJ1-1; 7 bases are a match to TRBD1. V shed 5 bases, J shed 1 base, and the junction held 4 bases outside the gene matches. Germline assignment: CDR1 SEHNR and CDR2 FQNEAQ (reference sequence). The CDR3 extends over 14 amino acids.

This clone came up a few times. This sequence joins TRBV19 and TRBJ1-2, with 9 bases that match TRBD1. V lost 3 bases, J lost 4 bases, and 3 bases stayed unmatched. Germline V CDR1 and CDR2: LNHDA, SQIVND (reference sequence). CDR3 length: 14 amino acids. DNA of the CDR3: TGTGCCAGTAGTATCGGACAGGGGAGCTATGGCTACACCTTC. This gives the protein CASSIGQGSYGYTF. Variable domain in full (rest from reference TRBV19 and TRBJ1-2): DGGITQSPKYLFRKEGQNVTLSCEQNLNHDAMYWYRQDPGQGLRLIYYSQIVNDFQKGDIAEGYSVSREKKESFPLTVTSAQKNPTAFYLCASSIGQGSYGYTFGSGTRLTVV.